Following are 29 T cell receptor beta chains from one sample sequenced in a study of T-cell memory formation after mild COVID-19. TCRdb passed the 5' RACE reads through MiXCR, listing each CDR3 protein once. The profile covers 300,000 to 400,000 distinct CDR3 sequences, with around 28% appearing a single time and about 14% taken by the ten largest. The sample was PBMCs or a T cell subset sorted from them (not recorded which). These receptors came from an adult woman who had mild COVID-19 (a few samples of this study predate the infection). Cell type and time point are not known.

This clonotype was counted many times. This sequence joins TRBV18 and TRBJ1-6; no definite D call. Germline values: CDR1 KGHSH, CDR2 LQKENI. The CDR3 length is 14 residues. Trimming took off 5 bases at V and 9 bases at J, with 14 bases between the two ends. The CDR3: CASSVSGDRSPLHF. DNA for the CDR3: TGTGCCAGCTCAGTCTCCGGGGATCGTTCACCCCTCCACTTT.

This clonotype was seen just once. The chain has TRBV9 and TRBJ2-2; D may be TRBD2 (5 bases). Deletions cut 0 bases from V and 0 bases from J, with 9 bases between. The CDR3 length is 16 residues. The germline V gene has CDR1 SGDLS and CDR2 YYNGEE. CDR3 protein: CASSVDSGTNTGELFF. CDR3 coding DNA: TGTGCCAGCAGCGTAGATTCGGGAACGAACACCGGGGAGCTGTTTTTT.

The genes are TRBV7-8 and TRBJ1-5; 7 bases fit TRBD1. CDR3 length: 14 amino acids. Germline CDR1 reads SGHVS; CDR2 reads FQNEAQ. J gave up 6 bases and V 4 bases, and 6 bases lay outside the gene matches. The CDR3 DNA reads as TGTGCCAGCAGCTCGCGACAGGGCGGTCAGCCCCAGCATTTT. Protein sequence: CASSSRQGGQPQHF.

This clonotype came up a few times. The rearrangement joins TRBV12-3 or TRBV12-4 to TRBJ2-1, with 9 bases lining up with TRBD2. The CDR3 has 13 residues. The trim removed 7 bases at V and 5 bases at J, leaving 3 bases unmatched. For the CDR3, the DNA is TGTGCCAGCACTAGCGGGATGAACAATGAGCAGTTCTTC. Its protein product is CASTSGMNNEQFF.

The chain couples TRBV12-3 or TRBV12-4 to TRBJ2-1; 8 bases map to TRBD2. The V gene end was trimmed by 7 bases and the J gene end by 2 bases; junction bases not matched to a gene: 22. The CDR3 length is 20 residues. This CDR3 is CASIPVGGSGGGPTYNEQFF. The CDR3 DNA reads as TGTGCCAGCATCCCGGTAGGCGGGAGCGGCGGGGGGCCAACCTACAATGAGCAGTTCTTC.

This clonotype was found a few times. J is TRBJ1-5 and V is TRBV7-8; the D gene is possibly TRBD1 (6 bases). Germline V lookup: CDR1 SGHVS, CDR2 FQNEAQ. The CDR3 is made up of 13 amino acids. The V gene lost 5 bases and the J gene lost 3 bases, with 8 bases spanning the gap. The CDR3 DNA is TGTGCCAGCAGCCGGACAGACAATCAGCCCCAGCATTTT. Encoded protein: CASSRTDNQPQHF.

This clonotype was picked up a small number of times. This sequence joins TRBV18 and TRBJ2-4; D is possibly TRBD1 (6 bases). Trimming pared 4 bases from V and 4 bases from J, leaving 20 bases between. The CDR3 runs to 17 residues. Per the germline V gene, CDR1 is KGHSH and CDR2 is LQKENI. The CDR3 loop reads CASSLTEGSRGKNIQYF. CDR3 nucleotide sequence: TGTGCCAGCTCACTCACCGAGGGGAGCAGGGGAAAAAACATTCAGTACTTC.

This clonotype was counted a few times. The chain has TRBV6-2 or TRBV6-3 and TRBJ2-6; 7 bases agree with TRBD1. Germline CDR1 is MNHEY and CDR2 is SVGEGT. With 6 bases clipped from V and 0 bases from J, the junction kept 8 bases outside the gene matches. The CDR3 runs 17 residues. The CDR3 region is CASRTGQMSSGANVLTF. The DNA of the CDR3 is TGTGCCAGCAGGACGGGACAGATGAGCTCTGGGGCCAACGTCCTGACTTTC.

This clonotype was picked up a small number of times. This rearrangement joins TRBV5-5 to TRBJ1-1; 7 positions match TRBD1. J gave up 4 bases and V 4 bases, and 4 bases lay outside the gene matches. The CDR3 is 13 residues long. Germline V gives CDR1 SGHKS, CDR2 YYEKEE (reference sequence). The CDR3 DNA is TGTGCCAGCAGCACTTCAGGGGGCACTGAAGCTTTCTTT. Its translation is CASSTSGGTEAFF.

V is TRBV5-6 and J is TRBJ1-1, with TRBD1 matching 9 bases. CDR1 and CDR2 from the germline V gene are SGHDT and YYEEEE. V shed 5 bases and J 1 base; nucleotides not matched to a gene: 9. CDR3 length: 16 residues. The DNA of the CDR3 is TGTGCCAGCAGTCGGGGGGGGACAGGGAGGAACACTGAAGCTTTCTTT. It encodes CASSRGGTGRNTEAFF.

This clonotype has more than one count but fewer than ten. Written as DNA, the CDR3 is TGTGCCAGCAGCCCAGGGACAGGGGGTGACAAAAACATTCAGTACTTC. Protein: CASSPGTGGDKNIQYF. The rearrangement links TRBV7-9 to TRBJ2-4; the match to TRBD1 covers 11 bases. Unmatched junction bases numbered 6, after V lost 5 bases and J lost 3 bases. Germline CDR1 SEHNR, CDR2 FQNEAQ (reference sequence). The CDR3 loop spans 16 amino acids. Using reference TRBV7-9 and TRBJ2-4 for the parts outside the CDR3, the full variable domain is DTGVSQNPRHKITKRGQNVTFRCDPISEHNRLYWYRQTLGQGPEFLTYFQNEAQLEKSRLLSDRFSAERPKGSFSTLEIQRTEQGDSAMYLCASSPGTGGDKNIQYFGAGTRLSVL.

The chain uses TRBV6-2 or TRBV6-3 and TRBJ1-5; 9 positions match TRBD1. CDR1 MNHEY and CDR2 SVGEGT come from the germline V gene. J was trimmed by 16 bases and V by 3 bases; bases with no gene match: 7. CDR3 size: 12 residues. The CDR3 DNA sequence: TGTGCCAGCAGTTATGTTGGGACAGGGCAACATTTT. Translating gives CASSYVGTGQHF.

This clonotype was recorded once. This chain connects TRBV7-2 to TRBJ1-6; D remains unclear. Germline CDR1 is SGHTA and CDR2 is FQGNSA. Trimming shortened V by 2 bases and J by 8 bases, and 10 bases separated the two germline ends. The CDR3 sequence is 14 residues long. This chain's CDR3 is CASSLRGIDSPLHF. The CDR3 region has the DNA TGTGCCAGCAGCTTACGCGGGATCGATTCACCCCTCCACTTT.

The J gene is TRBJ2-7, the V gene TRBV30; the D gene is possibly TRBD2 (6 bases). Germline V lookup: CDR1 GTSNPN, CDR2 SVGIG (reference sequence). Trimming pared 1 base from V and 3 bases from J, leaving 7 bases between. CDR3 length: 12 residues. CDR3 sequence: CAWSGGDYEQYF. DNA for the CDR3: TGTGCCTGGAGTGGGGGGGACTACGAGCAGTACTTC.

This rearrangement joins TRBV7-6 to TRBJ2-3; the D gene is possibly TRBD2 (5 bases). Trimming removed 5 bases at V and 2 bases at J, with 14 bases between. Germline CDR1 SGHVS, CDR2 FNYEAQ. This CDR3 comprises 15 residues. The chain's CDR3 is CASSLLGSLTDTQYF. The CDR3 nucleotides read TGTGCCAGCAGCCTACTAGGAAGCCTCACAGATACGCAGTATTTT. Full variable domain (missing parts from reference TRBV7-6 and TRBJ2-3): GAGVSQSPRYKVTKRGQDVALRCDPISGHVSLYWYRQALGQGPEFLTYFNYEAQQDKSGLPNDRFSAERPEGSISTLTIQRTEQRDSAMYRCASSLLGSLTDTQYFGPGTRLTVL.

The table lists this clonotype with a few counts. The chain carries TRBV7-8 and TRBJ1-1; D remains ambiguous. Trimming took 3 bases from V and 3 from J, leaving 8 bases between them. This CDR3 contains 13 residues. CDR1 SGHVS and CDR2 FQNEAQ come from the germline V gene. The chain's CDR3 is CASSFNMDTEAFF. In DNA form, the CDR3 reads TGTGCCAGCAGCTTCAATATGGACACTGAAGCTTTCTTT.

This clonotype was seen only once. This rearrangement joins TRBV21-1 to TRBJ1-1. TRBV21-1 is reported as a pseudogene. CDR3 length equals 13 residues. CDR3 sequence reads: CASSLDRDTEAFF. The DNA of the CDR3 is TGTGCCAGCAGCTTGGATAGAGACACTGAAGCTTTCTTT.

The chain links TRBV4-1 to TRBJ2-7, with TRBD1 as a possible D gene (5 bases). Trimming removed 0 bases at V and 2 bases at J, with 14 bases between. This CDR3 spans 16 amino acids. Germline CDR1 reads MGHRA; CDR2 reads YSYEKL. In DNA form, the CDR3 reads TGCGCCAGCAGCCAAGAATCCCAGGGAATTCCCTACGAGCAGTACTTC. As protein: CASSQESQGIPYEQYF.

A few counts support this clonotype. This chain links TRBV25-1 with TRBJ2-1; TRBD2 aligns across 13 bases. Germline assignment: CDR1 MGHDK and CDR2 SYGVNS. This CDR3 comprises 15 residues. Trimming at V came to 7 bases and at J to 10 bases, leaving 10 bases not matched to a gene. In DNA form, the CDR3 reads TGTGCCAGCATCGGGACTAGCGGGATTGGGGGGGAGCAGTTCTTC. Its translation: CASIGTSGIGGEQFF.

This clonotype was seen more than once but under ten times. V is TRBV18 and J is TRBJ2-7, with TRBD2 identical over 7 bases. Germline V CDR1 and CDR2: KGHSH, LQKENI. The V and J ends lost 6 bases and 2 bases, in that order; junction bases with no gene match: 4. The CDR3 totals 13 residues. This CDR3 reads CASSKGTTYEQYF. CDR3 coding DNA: TGTGCCAGCTCGAAAGGGACTACCTACGAGCAGTACTTC.

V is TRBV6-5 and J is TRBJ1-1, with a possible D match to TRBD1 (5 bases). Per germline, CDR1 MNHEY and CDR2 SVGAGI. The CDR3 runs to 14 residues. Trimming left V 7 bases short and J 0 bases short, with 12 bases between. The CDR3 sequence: CASKFGGMNTEAFF. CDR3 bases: TGTGCCAGCAAGTTCGGGGGTATGAACACTGAAGCTTTCTTT.

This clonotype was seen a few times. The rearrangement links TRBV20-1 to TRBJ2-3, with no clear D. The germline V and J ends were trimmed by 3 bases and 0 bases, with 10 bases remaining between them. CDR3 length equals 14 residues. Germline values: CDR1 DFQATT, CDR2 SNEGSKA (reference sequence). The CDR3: CSASRAFSTDTQYF. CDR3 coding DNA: TGCAGTGCTAGCCGGGCTTTTAGCACAGATACGCAGTATTTT.

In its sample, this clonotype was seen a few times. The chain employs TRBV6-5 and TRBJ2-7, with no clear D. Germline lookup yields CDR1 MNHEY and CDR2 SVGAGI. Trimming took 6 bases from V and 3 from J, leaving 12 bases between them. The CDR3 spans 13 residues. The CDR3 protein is CASRYLENYEQYF. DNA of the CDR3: TGTGCCAGCAGGTACCTAGAGAACTACGAGCAGTACTTC.

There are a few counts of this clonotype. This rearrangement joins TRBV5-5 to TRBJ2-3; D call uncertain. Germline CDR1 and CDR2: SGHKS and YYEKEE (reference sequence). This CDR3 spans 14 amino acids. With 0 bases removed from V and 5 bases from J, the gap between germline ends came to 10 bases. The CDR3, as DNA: TGTGCCAGCAGCTTGGCCTTAACTGAAGATACGCAGTATTTT. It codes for CASSLALTEDTQYF.

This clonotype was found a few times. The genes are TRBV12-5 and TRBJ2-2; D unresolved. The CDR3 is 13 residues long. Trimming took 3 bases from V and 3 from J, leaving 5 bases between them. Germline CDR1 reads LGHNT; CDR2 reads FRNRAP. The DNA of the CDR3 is TGTGCTAGTGGTTTAGCGTACACCGGGGAGCTGTTTTTT. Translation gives CASGLAYTGELFF.

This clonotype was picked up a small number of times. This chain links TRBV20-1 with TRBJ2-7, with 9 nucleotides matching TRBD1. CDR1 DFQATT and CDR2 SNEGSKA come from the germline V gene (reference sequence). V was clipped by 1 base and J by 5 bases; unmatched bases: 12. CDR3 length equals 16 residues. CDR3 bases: TGCAGTGCTAGAGTTTTCCCTTTGGACAGGGGCGACGAGCAGTACTTC. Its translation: CSARVFPLDRGDEQYF.

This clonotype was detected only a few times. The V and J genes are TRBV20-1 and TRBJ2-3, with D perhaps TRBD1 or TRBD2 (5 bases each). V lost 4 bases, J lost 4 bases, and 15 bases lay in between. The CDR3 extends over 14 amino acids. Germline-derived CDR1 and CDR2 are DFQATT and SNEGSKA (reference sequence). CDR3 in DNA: TGCAGTGCTACCTCTTTTCAGGGAGCAGATACGCAGTATTTT. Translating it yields CSATSFQGADTQYF.

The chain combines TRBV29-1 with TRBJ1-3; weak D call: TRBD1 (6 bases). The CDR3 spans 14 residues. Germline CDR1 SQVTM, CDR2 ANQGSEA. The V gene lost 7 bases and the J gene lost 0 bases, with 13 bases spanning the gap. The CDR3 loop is CSALGGDSGNTIYF. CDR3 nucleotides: TGCAGCGCTTTGGGGGGCGACTCTGGAAACACCATATATTTT.

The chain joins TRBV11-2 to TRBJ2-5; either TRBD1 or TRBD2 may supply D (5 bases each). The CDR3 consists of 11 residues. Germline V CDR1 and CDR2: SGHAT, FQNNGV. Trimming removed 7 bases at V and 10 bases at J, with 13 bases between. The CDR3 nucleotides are TGTGCCAGCACCGCTACGGGGCTCCAGTACTTC. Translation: CASTATGLQYF.